What follows describes a single T cell receptor (beta chain). What antigen it recognizes has not been identified. No base quality values were provided; no much bigger clone lies one nucleotide off. Using the deep immunoSEQ assay, multiplex PCR amplified TCR CDR3 regions from genomic DNA. Genomic DNA extracted from each cell subset was distributed evenly over all wells of several immunoSEQ 96-well plates, and each plate served as one replicate. For sorted subsets, roughly 200 ng of genomic DNA, equivalent to 25,000 to 35,000 T cell genomes, went into each replicate PCR. Purified libraries were measured with a Qubit 3.0 fluorometer, size-checked on a Bioanalyzer 2100, and measured again with the KAPA Library Quantification kit. Every immunoSEQ 96-well plate was sequenced on a separate single-read 150-cycle Illumina NextSeq 550 flow cell. In the source study's methods: Because only junctional sequences without quality scores were contained in the immunoSEQ output, filtering matching that applied to full-length reads could not be performed. To assign V/J genes and CDR3, sequences were annotated using PyIR, a Python wrapper for IgBLAST v1.9, with IMGT germline references. Reads were removed for weak V/J assignments (E-value above 1e-6), missing CDR3, stop codons, out-of-frame junctions, or ambiguous translated residues. A V3J clonotype was defined by an identical inferred V gene, J gene, and CDR3 amino acid sequence. The percentage overlap between two repertoires was calculated by dividing the number of shared unique clonotypes by the size of the smaller repertoire. Richness of each repertoire was evaluated using RTK rarefaction, the Chao1 estimator, and Recon v2.1 estimates of unobserved clonotypes. OLGA was used to compute generation probabilities for all TCRbeta clonotypes that the gDNA method yielded from a few donors. The source is immuneACCESS, and TCRdb retained only in-frame sequences with V and J called. Part of the clones is not carried over; for the studies checked, unresolved V genes explain less than half of this, and the remainder is unexplained. The V and J calls and clone size were taken over from that table, and D and trimming were inferred from the DNA. This sample is represented by a few hundred thousand clones; approximately 97% of them were singletons. Of the sample, around 0.058% is held by the ten largest clones.

The sample comes from a study of shared clonotypes between healthy human individuals (dated by TCRdb to between 2020 and 2021). At the level of the whole study: The cohort included three men and a couple of women between 18 and 49 years of age. For each donor, CD4 naive and CD4 memory were each given three plates, CD8 naive was given two plates, and CD8 memory was given one plate. To estimate repertoire size and how much clonotypes are shared between individuals, the study performed deep sequencing of blood TCR repertoires from a few healthy adults. To increase sequencing depth and limit assay-specific biases, different laboratories used diverse techniques to prepare libraries and sequence TCR repertoires. Between about 0.94 and 8.9 billion PBMCs per donor were obtained by leukapheresis. Broad study findings and their caveats: Because the study included only a small number of donors, the genetic and exposure-history diversity represented was limited. Even with the large sequencing depth, rarefaction of the sorted-subset datasets indicated that sequencing was incomplete. Higher generation probabilities were observed for clonotypes shared by all four sorted-subset donors than for non-shared clonotypes. Across four donors, roughly 5.4% of naive CD4, roughly 3.5% of naive CD8, approximately 2.5% of memory CD4, and 0.4% of memory CD8 clonotypes were shared. Pairwise subsampling indicated that sequencing depth was expected to affect the degree of clonotype sharing among donors. Larger estimated clonotype richness was generally found for naive subsets than for memory subsets. Sampling was restricted to blood, and TCR repertoires in tissues likely differ from the TCR repertoires found in blood.

The donors were healthy, HIV-negative adults with no recently reported acute infections or vaccinations. Every donor was a Caucasian adult living in Nashville, Tennessee, USA. CD4+ T cells were enriched by magnetic negative selection, after which naive cells were positively selected on CD45RA and the negative fraction was taken as the memory subset. Blood was obtained by leukapheresis, after which PBMCs were separated by Ficoll-Histopaque density gradient centrifugation and cryopreserved in liquid nitrogen vapor phase. Analytical flow cytometry was used to check the purity and quantity of every magnetically sorted T cell population. Genomic DNA was isolated from every sorted fraction and measured by UV absorbance on a Nanodrop 2000c. The CDR3 starts with the cysteine, ends with the phenylalanine, and has 14 residues. Left in the record is the CDR3 DNA by itself, 42 bases read in frame from the first base. V is pruned by 5 bases and J by 3 bases, leaving 4 bases of the junction without a gene match. The CDR1 and CDR2 encoded by the germline V gene are MNHEY and SVGAGI.

The source of this sequence is a woman aged 25-40 years in good health. The V and J genes are TRBV6-5 and TRBJ1-2, with 9 middle bases fitting TRBD1. Material for sequencing was naive CD4+ T cells sorted from blood. In light of the paper, this sample's cell subset or site label describes: CD45RA+ positively selected. CDR3 reads: CASSAWTGDYGYTF. The base sequence is TGTGCCAGCAGTGCGTGGACAGGGGACTATGGCTACACCTTC.